Presented here are 9 T cell receptor beta chains from one specimen sequenced in a study of glioma-infiltrating T cells after dendritic cell vaccination. The method was immunoSEQ multiplex PCR; TCRdb's version includes in-frame clones alone and lacks a portion of them. The top ten clones hold roughly 6.8% of a sample with 70,000 to 100,000 clones, roughly 87% of them seen once. Time point specified: after dendritic cell vaccination, including at tumor progression/relapse. The sample was blood, taken after dendritic cell vaccination. The receptors were sampled from a human donor with glioblastoma.

J is TRBJ2-2 and V is TRBV5-1; 8 bases match TRBD1. V was clipped by 6 bases and J by 1 base; unmatched bases: 2. The CDR3 has 14 residues. The germline CDR1 and CDR2 sequences are SGHRS and YFSETQ. CDR3 amino acids: CASTGTGNTGELFF. In nucleotides, the CDR3 is TGCGCCAGCACGGGGACAGGGAACACCGGGGAGCTGTTTTTT.

This clone was seen more than once but under ten times. The rearrangement uses TRBV6-4 and TRBJ2-6; D is undetermined. V lost 6 bases and J 0 bases, leaving 6 bases between the germline ends. The CDR3 is 14 residues long. The germline V gene encodes CDR1 MRHNA and CDR2 SNTAGT. The DNA of the CDR3 is TGTGCCAGCAGCGGTGACTCTGGGGCCAACGTCCTGACTTTC. Translating gives CASSGDSGANVLTF.

The V and J genes are TRBV6-6 and TRBJ1-2; TRBD1 might be the D (6 bases). Germline V gene sequence: CDR1 MNHNY, CDR2 SVGAGI (reference sequence). V was shortened by 8 bases and J by 6 bases, with 16 bases between the two germline ends. CDR3 length: 13 residues. CDR3 in DNA: TGTGCCAGCGATCGGGGGGCATTGAATGGCTACACCTTC. It codes for CASDRGALNGYTF.

The chain joins TRBV7-9 to TRBJ1-2; no clear D gene. The CDR3 runs 15 residues. Germline loops: CDR1 SEHNR, CDR2 FQNEAQ (reference sequence). The V end was cut by 5 bases, the J end by 3 bases, with 16 bases between. The chain's CDR3 is CASSLYSPGDYGYTF. The CDR3 DNA reads as TGTGCCAGCAGCCTCTACTCCCCGGGAGACTATGGCTACACCTTC.

This clone was detected ten times or more. The J gene is TRBJ1-5, the V gene TRBV28; D unclear. Trimming pared 2 bases from V and 6 bases from J, leaving 5 bases between. Germline V CDR1 and CDR2: MDHEN, SYDVKM. The CDR3 length is 12 residues. The chain's CDR3 is CASSLPGQPQHF. CDR3 in DNA: TGTGCCAGCAGTTTACCAGGTCAGCCCCAGCATTTT.

V and J are TRBV5-1 and TRBJ1-1; 8 bases match TRBD1. The germline CDR1 and CDR2 sequences are SGHRS and YFSETQ. CDR3 length equals 14 residues. J lost 6 bases, V lost 0 bases, and 4 bases had no gene match. DNA for the CDR3: TGCGCCAGCAGCTTGGGGACAGGGTCGGCTGAAGCTTTCTTT. Its protein is CASSLGTGSAEAFF.

This chain joins TRBV6-6 and TRBJ1-2, with D possibly TRBD1 on 6 matching bases. This CDR3 region has 16 residues. Germline V lookup: CDR1 MNHNY, CDR2 SVGAGI (reference sequence). V dropped 4 bases and J dropped 4 bases, with 19 bases sitting between them. CDR3 bases: TGTGCCAGCAGTTCCCCCTCAAACAGGGCGACCTATGGCTACACCTTC. Translated, it gives CASSSPSNRATYGYTF.

This clone was counted a single time. This chain connects TRBV27 to TRBJ2-3; TRBD1 agrees at 9 bases. V shed 6 bases and J 4 bases; nucleotides not matched to a gene: 5. The CDR3 runs to 14 residues. CDR1 is MNHEY and CDR2 is SMNVEV in the germline V gene (reference sequence). The CDR3 DNA reads as TGTGCCAGCAGCCGGGACAGGGTGGCAGATACGCAGTATTTT. It codes for CASSRDRVADTQYF.

The V gene is TRBV18, the J gene TRBJ1-1; perhaps TRBD1 as D (5 bases). This CDR3 has 13 amino acids. The germline gives CDR1 KGHSH, CDR2 LQKENI. With 5 bases removed from V and 4 bases from J, the gap between germline ends came to 11 bases. The CDR3 here is CASSSQGGTEAFF. Here the CDR3 DNA reads TGTGCCAGCTCATCTCAGGGCGGCACTGAAGCTTTCTTT.